Listed below are T cell receptor beta chains from one sample, sequenced in a study of shared clonotypes between healthy human individuals. Clones were read by immunoSEQ multiplex PCR, and TCRdb kept only the in-frame ones, dropping some. The sample contains 2 million to 2.5 million clones, 85% to 95% of which appear only once. Sequences were obtained from naive CD4+ T cells from PBMCs. Source of these receptors: a man aged 18 to 29 in good health. Some clones in this sample may be carry-over from other donors' samples. Each CDR3 is given with its conserved first and last residue. Fields, in order: D gene, clone size, V gene, J gene, CDR3 protein, CDR3 DNA. A D gene is named only where the DNA matches it firmly. Rows give clone size only sometimes, using once, few, many, or a class for an expanded clone.

d_gene: TRBD1; abundance: few; v_gene: TRBV19; j_gene: TRBJ1-5; CDR3aa: CASRHSGGGQPQHF; CDR3nt: TGTGCCAGTAGACACTCAGGGGGGGGTCAGCCCCAGCATTTT
d_gene: TRBD1; abundance: NA; v_gene: TRBV5-1; j_gene: TRBJ1-5; CDR3aa: CASSLGQGGQPQHF; CDR3nt: TGCGCCAGCAGCTTGGGACAGGGGGGTCAGCCCCAGCATTTT
d_gene: NA; abundance: NA; v_gene: TRBV27; j_gene: TRBJ2-5; CDR3aa: CASSLRSGRYQETQYF; CDR3nt: TGTGCCAGCAGTTTACGGTCAGGGCGGTACCAAGAGACCCAGTACTTC
d_gene: TRBD2; abundance: NA; v_gene: TRBV15; j_gene: TRBJ2-3; CDR3aa: CATSRDQAGGFASTDTQYF; CDR3nt: TGTGCCACCAGCAGAGATCAAGCGGGAGGGTTCGCTAGCACAGATACGCAGTATTTT
d_gene: TRBD1; abundance: NA; v_gene: TRBV7-3; j_gene: TRBJ2-2; CDR3aa: CASSFQNRGPGELFF; CDR3nt: TGTGCCAGCAGCTTCCAGAACAGGGGCCCCGGGGAGCTGTTTTTT
d_gene: TRBD1; abundance: NA; v_gene: TRBV6-6; j_gene: TRBJ1-1; CDR3aa: CASRGDRLNTEAFF; CDR3nt: TGTGCCAGCAGGGGGGACAGACTGAACACTGAAGCTTTCTTT
d_gene: NA; abundance: NA; v_gene: TRBV6-1; j_gene: TRBJ2-3; CDR3aa: CASSGGIYTDTQYF; CDR3nt: TGTGCCAGCAGTGGCGGGATCTACACAGATACGCAGTATTTT
d_gene: NA; abundance: NA; v_gene: TRBV7-9; j_gene: TRBJ1-4; CDR3aa: CASSLRSPLGEKLFF; CDR3nt: TGTGCCAGCAGCTTAAGATCACCGCTCGGTGAAAAACTGTTTTTT
d_gene: NA; abundance: NA; v_gene: TRBV5-8; j_gene: TRBJ1-1; CDR3aa: CASSLQMNTEAFF; CDR3nt: TGTGCCAGCAGTTTACAGATGAACACTGAAGCTTTCTTT
d_gene: TRBD1; abundance: NA; v_gene: TRBV6-1; j_gene: TRBJ1-3; CDR3aa: CATETGGVGNTIYF; CDR3nt: TGTGCCACTGAAACAGGGGGCGTTGGAAACACCATATATTTT
d_gene: NA; abundance: NA; v_gene: TRBV30; j_gene: TRBJ1-3; CDR3aa: CAWSVAGDGNTIYF; CDR3nt: TGTGCCTGGAGTGTAGCCGGAGATGGAAACACCATATATTTT
d_gene: TRBD1; abundance: once; v_gene: TRBV28; j_gene: TRBJ2-7; CDR3aa: CASSLDRVFGEQYF; CDR3nt: TGTGCCAGCAGTTTGGACAGGGTATTCGGCGAGCAGTACTTC
d_gene: TRBD1; abundance: NA; v_gene: TRBV19; j_gene: TRBJ2-7; CDR3aa: CASRAGQGYEQYF; CDR3nt: TGTGCCAGTAGGGCGGGACAGGGCTACGAGCAGTACTTC
d_gene: TRBD1; abundance: NA; v_gene: TRBV2; j_gene: TRBJ2-5; CDR3aa: CASTDRGRETQYF; CDR3nt: TGTGCCAGCACGGACAGGGGGCGGGAGACCCAGTACTTC
d_gene: NA; abundance: NA; v_gene: TRBV4-1; j_gene: TRBJ2-3; CDR3aa: CASSQESERTSTDTQYF; CDR3nt: TGCGCCAGCAGCCAAGAGAGTGAGCGAACTAGCACAGATACGCAGTATTTT
d_gene: NA; abundance: NA; v_gene: TRBV19; j_gene: TRBJ2-1; CDR3aa: CASTPAEARPNEQFF; CDR3nt: TGTGCCAGTACCCCCGCAGAGGCTAGGCCCAATGAGCAGTTCTTC
d_gene: NA; abundance: NA; v_gene: TRBV30; j_gene: TRBJ1-2; CDR3aa: CARSLLFGQPGSRYGYTF; CDR3nt: TGTGCCCGGAGCCTGCTTTTTGGCCAGCCAGGCAGTCGGTATGGCTACACCTTC
d_gene: NA; abundance: NA; v_gene: TRBV6-1; j_gene: TRBJ1-2; CDR3aa: CAGQKNYGYTF; CDR3nt: TGTGCCGGACAGAAGAACTATGGCTACACCTTC
d_gene: NA; abundance: NA; v_gene: TRBV28; j_gene: TRBJ2-5; CDR3aa: CASSLPPGRETQYF; CDR3nt: TGTGCCAGCAGTTTACCTCCGGGACGGGAGACCCAGTACTTC
d_gene: NA; abundance: NA; v_gene: TRBV5-1; j_gene: TRBJ2-3; CDR3aa: CASSLDAYADTQYF; CDR3nt: TGCGCCAGCAGCTTGGATGCCTACGCAGATACGCAGTATTTT